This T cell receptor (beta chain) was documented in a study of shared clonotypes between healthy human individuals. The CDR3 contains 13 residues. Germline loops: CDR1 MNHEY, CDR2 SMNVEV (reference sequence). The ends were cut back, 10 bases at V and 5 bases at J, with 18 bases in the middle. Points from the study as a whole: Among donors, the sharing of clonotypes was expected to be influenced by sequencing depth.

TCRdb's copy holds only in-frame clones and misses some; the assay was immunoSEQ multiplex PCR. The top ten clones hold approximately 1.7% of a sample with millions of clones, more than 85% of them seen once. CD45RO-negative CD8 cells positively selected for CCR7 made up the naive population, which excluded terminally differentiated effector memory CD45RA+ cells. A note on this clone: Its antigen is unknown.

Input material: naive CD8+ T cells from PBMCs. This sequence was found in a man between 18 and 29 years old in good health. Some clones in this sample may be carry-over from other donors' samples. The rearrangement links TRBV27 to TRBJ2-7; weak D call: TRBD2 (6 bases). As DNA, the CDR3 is TGTGCCACCGCCGGGACTTTCACCCACGAGCAGTACTTC. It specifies CATAGTFTHEQYF.